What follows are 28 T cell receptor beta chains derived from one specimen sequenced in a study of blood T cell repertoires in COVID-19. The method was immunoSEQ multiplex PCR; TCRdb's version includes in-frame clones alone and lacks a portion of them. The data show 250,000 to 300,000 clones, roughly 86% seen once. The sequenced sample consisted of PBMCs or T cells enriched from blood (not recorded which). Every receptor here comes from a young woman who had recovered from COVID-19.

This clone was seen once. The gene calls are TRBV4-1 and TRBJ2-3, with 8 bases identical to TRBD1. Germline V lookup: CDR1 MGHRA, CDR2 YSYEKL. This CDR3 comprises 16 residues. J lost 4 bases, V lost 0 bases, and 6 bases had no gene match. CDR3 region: CASSQERGQGPDTQYF. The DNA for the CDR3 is TGCGCCAGCAGCCAAGAAAGAGGACAGGGTCCAGATACGCAGTATTTT.

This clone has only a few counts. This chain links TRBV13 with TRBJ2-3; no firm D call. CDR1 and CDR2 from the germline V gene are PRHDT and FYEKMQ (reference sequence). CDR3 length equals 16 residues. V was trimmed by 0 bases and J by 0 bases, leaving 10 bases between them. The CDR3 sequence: CASSLGSLYSTDTQYF. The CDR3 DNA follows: TGTGCCAGCAGCTTAGGATCTCTATATAGCACAGATACGCAGTATTTT.

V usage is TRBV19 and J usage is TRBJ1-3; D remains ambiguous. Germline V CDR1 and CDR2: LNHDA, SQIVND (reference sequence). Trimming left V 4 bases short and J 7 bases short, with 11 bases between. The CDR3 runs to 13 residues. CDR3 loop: CASSTFDGNTIYF. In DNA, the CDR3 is TGTGCCAGTAGTACCTTCGACGGGAACACCATATATTTT.

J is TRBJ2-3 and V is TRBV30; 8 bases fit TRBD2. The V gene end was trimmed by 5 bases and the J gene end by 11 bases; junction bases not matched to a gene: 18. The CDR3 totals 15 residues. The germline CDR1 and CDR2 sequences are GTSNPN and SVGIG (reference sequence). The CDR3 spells CAWGLIAGRPQGQYF. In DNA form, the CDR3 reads TGTGCCTGGGGGCTCATAGCGGGACGCCCCCAAGGGCAGTATTTT.

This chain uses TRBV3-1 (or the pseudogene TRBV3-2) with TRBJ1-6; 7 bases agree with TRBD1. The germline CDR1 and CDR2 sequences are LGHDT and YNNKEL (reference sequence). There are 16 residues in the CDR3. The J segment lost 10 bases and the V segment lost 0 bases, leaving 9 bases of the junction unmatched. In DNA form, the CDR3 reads TGTGCCAGCAGCCAAGAGTTTAAGGGGGCGCCGTCACCCCTCCACTTT. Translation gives CASSQEFKGAPSPLHF.

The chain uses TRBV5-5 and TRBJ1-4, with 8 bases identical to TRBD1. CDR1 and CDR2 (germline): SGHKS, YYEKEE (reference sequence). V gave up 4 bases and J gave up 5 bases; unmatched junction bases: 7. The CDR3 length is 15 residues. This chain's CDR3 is CASSRPGQENEKLFF. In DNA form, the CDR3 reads TGTGCCAGCAGCCGCCCGGGACAGGAGAATGAAAAACTGTTTTTT.

CDR3 protein: CASSPHPPAGAYTGELFF. CDR3 sequence (DNA): TGTGCCAGCAGCCCCCACCCCCCGGCAGGGGCGTACACCGGGGAGCTGTTTTTT. The genes are TRBV7-8 and TRBJ2-2, with a possible D match to TRBD1 (6 bases). The V end was cut by 5 bases, the J end by 3 bases, with 22 bases between. CDR1 and CDR2 from the germline V gene are SGHVS and FQNEAQ. The CDR3 is made up of 18 amino acids.

For the CDR3, the DNA is TGCGCCAGCAGAAGGACAGGAAGCTATGGCTACACCTTC. Protein sequence: CASRRTGSYGYTF. This sequence joins TRBV4-1 and TRBJ1-2; 7 bases are a match to TRBD1. Germline trimming cut 6 bases from V and 4 bases from J; bases unmatched to any gene: 5. This CDR3 comprises 13 residues. Germline V gene data show CDR1 as MGHRA and CDR2 as YSYEKL.

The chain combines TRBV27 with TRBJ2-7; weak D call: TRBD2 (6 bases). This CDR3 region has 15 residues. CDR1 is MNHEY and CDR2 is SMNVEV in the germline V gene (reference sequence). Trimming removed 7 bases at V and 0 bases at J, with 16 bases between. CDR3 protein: CASKVNSGSSYEQYF. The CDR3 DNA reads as TGTGCCAGCAAGGTTAATAGCGGAAGCTCCTACGAGCAGTACTTC.

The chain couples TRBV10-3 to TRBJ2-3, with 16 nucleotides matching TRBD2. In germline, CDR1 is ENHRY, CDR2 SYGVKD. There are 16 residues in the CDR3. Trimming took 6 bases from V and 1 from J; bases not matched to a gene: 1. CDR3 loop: CAIRGTSGRGTDTQYF. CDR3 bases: TGTGCCATCAGAGGGACTAGCGGGAGGGGCACAGATACGCAGTATTTT.

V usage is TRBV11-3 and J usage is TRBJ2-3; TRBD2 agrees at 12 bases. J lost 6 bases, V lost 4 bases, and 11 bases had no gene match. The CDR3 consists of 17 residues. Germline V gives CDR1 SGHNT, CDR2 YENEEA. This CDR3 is CASSSWTSGVTADTQYF. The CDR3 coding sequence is TGTGCCAGCAGCTCCTGGACTAGCGGGGTGACCGCGGATACGCAGTATTTT. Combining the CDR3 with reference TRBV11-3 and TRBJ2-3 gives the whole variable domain EAGVVQSPRYKIIEKKQPVAFWCNPISGHNTLYWYLQNLGQGPELLIRYENEEAVDDSQLPKDRFSAERLKGVDSTLKIQPAELGDSAVYLCASSSWTSGVTADTQYFGPGTRLTVL.

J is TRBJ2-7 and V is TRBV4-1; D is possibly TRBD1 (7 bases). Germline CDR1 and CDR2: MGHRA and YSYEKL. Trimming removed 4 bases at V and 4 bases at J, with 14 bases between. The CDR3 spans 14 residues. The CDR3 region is CASSRDSREYEQYF. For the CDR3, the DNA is TGCGCCAGCAGCCGGGACAGTCGGGAGTACGAGCAGTACTTC.

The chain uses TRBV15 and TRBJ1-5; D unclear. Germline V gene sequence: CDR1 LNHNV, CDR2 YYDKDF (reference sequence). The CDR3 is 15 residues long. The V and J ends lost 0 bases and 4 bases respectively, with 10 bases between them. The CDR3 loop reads CATSRDLGENQPQHF. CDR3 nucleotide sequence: TGTGCCACCAGCAGAGATTTGGGAGAAAATCAGCCCCAGCATTTT. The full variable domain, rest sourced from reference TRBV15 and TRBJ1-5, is DAMVIQNPRYQVTQFGKPVTLSCSQTLNHNVMYWYQQKSSQAPKLLFHYYDKDFNNEADTPDNFQSRRPNTSFCFLDIRSPGLGDTAMYLCATSRDLGENQPQHFGDGTRLSIL.

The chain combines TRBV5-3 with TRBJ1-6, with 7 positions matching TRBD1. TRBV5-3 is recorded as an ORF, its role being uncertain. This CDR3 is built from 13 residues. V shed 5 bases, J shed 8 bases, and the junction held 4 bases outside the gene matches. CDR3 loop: CARSDRADSPLHF. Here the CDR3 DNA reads TGTGCCAGAAGTGACAGGGCGGATTCACCCCTCCACTTT.

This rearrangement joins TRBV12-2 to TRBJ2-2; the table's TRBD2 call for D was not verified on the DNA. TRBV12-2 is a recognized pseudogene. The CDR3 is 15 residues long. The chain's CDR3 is CASHHGIEDTGELFF. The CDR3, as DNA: TGTGCAAGTCACCACGGAATCGAGGACACCGGGGAGCTGTTTTTT.

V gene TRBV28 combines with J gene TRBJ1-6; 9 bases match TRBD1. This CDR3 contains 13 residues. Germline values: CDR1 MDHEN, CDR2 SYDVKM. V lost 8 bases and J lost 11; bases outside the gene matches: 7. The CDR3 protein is CASGRQGGTPLHF. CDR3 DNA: TGTGCCAGCGGTAGACAGGGGGGGACACCCCTCCACTTT.

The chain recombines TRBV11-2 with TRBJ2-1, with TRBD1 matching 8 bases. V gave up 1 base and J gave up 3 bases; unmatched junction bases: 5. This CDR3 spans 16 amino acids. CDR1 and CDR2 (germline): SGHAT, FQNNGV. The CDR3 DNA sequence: TGTGCCAGCAGCTTAGCACCGGGACAGGACTACAATGAGCAGTTCTTC. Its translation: CASSLAPGQDYNEQFF.

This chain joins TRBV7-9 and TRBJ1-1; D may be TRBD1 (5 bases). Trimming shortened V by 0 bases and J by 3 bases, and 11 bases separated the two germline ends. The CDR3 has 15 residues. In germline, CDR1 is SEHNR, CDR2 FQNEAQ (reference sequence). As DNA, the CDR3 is TGTGCCAGCAGCTTAGCGACGACAGCAGACACTGAAGCTTTCTTT. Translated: CASSLATTADTEAFF.

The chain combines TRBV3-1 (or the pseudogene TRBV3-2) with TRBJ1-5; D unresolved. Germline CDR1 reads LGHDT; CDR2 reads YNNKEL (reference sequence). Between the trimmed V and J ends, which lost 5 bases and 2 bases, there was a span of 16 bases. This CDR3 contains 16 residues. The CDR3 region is CASSEGSGLGNQPQHF. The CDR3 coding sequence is TGTGCCAGCAGCGAGGGATCAGGTCTGGGCAATCAGCCCCAGCATTTT.

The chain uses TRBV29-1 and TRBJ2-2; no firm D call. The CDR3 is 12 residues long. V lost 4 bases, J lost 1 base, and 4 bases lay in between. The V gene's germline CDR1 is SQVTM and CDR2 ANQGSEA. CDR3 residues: CSVAWNTGELFF. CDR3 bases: TGCAGCGTTGCTTGGAACACCGGGGAGCTGTTTTTT.

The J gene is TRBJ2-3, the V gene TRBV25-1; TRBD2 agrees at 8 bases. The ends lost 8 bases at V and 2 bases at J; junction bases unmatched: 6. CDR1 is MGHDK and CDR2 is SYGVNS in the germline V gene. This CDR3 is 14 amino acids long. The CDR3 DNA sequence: TGTGCCAGCCAAGACGGGGGGGTCACAGATACGCAGTATTTT. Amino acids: CASQDGGVTDTQYF.

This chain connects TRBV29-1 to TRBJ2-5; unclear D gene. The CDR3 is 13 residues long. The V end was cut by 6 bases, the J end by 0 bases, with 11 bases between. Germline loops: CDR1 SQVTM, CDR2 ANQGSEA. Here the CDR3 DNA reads TGCAGCGTCGTTGGCAGGTACCAAGAGACCCAGTACTTC. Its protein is CSVVGRYQETQYF. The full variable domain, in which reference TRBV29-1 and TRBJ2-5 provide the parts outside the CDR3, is SAVISQKPSRDICQRGTSLTIQCQVDSQVTMMFWYRQQPGQSLTLIATANQGSEATYESGFVIDKFPISRPNLTFSTLTVSNMSPEDSSIYLCSVVGRYQETQYFGPGTRLLVL.

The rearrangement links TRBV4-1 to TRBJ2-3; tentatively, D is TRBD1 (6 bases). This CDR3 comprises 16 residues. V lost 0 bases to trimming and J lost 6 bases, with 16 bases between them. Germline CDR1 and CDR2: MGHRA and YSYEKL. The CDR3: CASSQDQVGAIDTQYF. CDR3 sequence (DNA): TGCGCCAGCAGCCAAGATCAGGTGGGGGCCATTGATACGCAGTATTTT.

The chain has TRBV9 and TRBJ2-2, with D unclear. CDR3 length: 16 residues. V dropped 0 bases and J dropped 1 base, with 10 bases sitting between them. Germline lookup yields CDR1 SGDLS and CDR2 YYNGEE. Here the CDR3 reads CASSVGHGVNTGELFF. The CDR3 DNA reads TGTGCCAGCAGCGTAGGGCACGGAGTGAACACCGGGGAGCTGTTTTTT.

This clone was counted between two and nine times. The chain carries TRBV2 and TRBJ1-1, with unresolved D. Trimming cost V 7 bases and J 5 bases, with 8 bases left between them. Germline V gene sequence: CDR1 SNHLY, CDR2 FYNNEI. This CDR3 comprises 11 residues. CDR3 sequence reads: CASTAVTEAFF. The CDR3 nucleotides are TGTGCCAGCACAGCGGTAACTGAAGCTTTCTTT.

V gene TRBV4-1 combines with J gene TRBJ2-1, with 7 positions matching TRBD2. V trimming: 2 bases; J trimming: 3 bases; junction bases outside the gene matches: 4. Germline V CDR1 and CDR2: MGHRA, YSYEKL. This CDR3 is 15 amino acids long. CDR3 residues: CASSQLGLVYNEQFF. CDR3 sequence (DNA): TGCGCCAGCAGCCAATTAGGACTAGTCTACAATGAGCAGTTCTTC.

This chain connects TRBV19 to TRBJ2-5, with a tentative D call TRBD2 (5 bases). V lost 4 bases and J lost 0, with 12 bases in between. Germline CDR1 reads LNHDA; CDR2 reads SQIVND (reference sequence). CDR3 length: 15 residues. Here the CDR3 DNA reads TGTGCCAGTAGTACACAACTAGTAAACCAAGAGACCCAGTACTTC. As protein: CASSTQLVNQETQYF.

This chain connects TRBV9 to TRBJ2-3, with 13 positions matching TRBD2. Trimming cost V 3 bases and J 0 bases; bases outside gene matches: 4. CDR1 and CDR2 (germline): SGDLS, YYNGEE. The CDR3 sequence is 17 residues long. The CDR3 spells CASSEGLAGSSTDTQYF. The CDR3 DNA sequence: TGTGCCAGCAGCGAGGGACTAGCGGGATCCAGCACAGATACGCAGTATTTT.